What follows is one TCR beta chain and its context. PCR primers comprised 60 Vbeta and 13 Jbeta primers. Data came from immunoSEQ multiplex PCR; TCRdb stores just in-frame clones and leaves some out. The sample includes some 130,000 clones. This entry comes from a study of cytomegalovirus exposure and HLA in healthy donors. There are 14 residues in the CDR3. The germline V gene has CDR1 SQVTM and CDR2 ANQGSEA. The clonotype originates from a woman between 35 and 50 years old in good health and CMV-seropositive. The material sequenced was PBMCs. The chain uses TRBV29-1 and TRBJ2-5, with D possibly matching TRBD2 (8 bases). TRBJ2-7 explains the end of the DNA better; the J call may be wrong. The DNA for the CDR3 is TGCAGCGTGGGACTAGGGGGCGCGTCCTACGAGCAGTACTTC. This sequence encodes CSVGLGGASYEQYF.